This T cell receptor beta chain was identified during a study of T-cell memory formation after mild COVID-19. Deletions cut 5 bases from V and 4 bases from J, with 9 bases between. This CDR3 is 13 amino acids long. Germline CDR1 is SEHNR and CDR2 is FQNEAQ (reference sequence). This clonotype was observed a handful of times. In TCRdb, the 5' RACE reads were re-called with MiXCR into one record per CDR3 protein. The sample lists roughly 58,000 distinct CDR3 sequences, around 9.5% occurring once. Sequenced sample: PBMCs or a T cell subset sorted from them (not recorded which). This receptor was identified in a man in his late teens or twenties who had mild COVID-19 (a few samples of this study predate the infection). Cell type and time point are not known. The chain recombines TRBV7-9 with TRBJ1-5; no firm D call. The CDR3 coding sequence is TGTGCCAGCAGCGAGACGGGGAATCAGCCCCAGCATTTT. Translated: CASSETGNQPQHF.